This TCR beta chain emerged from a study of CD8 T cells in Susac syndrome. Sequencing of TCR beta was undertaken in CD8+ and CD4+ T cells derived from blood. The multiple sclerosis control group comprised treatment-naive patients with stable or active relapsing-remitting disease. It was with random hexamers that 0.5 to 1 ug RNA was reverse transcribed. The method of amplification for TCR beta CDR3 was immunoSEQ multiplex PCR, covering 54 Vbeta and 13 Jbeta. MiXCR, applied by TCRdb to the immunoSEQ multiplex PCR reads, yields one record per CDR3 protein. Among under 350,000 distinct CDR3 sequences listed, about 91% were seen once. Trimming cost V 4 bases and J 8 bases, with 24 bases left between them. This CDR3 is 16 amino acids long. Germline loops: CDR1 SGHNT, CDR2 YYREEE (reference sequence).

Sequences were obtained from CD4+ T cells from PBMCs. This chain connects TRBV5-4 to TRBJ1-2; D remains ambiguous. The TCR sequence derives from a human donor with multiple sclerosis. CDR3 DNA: TGTGCCAGCAGCCAAATGGGAGGGCAGGCTCGGCGGGGCTACACCTTC. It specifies CASSQMGGQARRGYTF.